This TCR beta chain appears in the sequencing data of a study of blood T cell repertoires in COVID-19. Background on the study: Sources were T cells, B-cell-depleted T cells, or PBMCs; the material itself was cDNA or gDNA.

The study recruited people aged roughly 18 to 100 years across about 25 US areas. Participant reports of clinical history set cohort assignment. Authors' methods: Counts of nucleated cells, estimated from reference gene primer amplification, were obtained. Assay: immunoSEQ multiplex PCR; the TCRdb copy retains only in-frame clones and omits some. V and J calls and clone size follow that table, whereas D and trimming were derived from the DNA. The data contain some 150,000 clones, approximately 87% of them seen just once; the ten biggest clones take up approximately 1.3%. CDR1 is MGHDK, CDR2 SYGVNS, per germline. Deletions cut 6 bases from V and 4 bases from J, with 12 bases between. This CDR3 contains 13 residues.

The clonotype originates from a woman under 40 with acute COVID-19. Specimen: PBMCs or T cells enriched from blood (not recorded which). The chain links TRBV25-1 to TRBJ1-2; D is perhaps TRBD1 (6 bases). CDR3 nucleotide sequence: TGTGCCAGCAGCCGGGACATTACCTATGGCTACACCTTC. Amino acids: CASSRDITYGYTF.